The 2 T cell receptor beta chains presented below share a single source sample, sequenced in a study of beta chain features in type 1 diabetes. The sequenced template was cDNA made from the entire isolated RNA. Sequencing was performed with immunoSEQ multiplex PCR; in TCRdb, only in-frame clones are kept and a portion is missing. The sample carries some 410,000 clones, more than 11% recorded once. The sample taken for sequencing was naive CD4+ T cells from blood. The receptors originated from a young man in good health.

This clone was seen more than once but under ten times. This sequence joins TRBV5-4 and TRBJ2-5; weak D call: TRBD1 (6 bases). The CDR3 is 14 residues long. V was pared by 0 bases and J by 5 bases, with 11 bases between. Germline assignment: CDR1 SGHNT and CDR2 YYREEE (reference sequence). The chain's CDR3 is CASSLAGVVETQYF. DNA of the CDR3: TGTGCCAGCAGCTTGGCAGGGGTGGTTGAGACCCAGTACTTC.

This rearrangement joins TRBV7-9 to TRBJ2-5; 9 bases fit TRBD2. CDR3 length: 17 residues. Germline-derived CDR1 and CDR2 are SEHNR and FQNEAQ (reference sequence). With 6 bases clipped from V and 2 bases from J, the junction kept 13 bases outside the gene matches. CDR3 DNA: TGTGCCAGCAGTAGGAGCGGGAGGACCCTTGTTCAAGAGACCCAGTACTTC. Translated: CASSRSGRTLVQETQYF.